The 29 T cell receptor beta chains presented below share a single source sample, sequenced in a study of identical twins. TCRdb called the 5' RACE reads again in MiXCR, with one record for every CDR3 protein. The sample contains 130,000 to 150,000 distinct CDR3 sequences, roughly 3.3% of which appear only once. The sample was memory T cells sorted from blood. The receptors were gathered from a man between 18 and 29 years old in good health.

This clonotype was recorded many times. The chain uses TRBV7-8 and TRBJ1-1; tentative D call: TRBD1 (5 bases). Between the trimmed V and J ends, which lost 5 bases and 1 base, there was a span of 14 bases. CDR1 and CDR2 (germline): SGHVS, FQNEAQ. This CDR3 region has 15 residues. The CDR3 coding sequence is TGTGCCAGCAGCCACAGACGACAGACGAACACTGAAGCTTTCTTT. Residues: CASSHRRQTNTEAFF.

This clonotype has at least ten counts. The genes are TRBV20-1 and TRBJ2-1; D unresolved. The CDR3 sequence is 15 residues long. The V gene's germline CDR1 is DFQATT and CDR2 SNEGSKA (reference sequence). Trimming took off 2 bases at V and 7 bases at J, with 18 bases between the two ends. The CDR3 coding sequence is TGCAGTGCTAGACCCCCTGGGAAGAAGAGGAATGAGCAGTTCTTC. Translated, it gives CSARPPGKKRNEQFF.

At least ten counts were recorded for this clonotype. The V gene is TRBV27, the J gene TRBJ2-3; D is ambiguous. Trimming removed 6 bases from V and 2 bases from J, with 15 bases in between. This CDR3 comprises 15 residues. CDR1 MNHEY and CDR2 SMNVEV come from the germline V gene (reference sequence). The CDR3 loop is CASRALAAHTDTQYF. In nucleotides, the CDR3 is TGTGCCAGCAGGGCCCTGGCGGCGCACACAGATACGCAGTATTTT.

This clonotype was seen at least ten times. This chain connects TRBV4-3 to TRBJ1-1, with D unresolved. Germline CDR1 and CDR2: LGHNA and YSLEER. The CDR3 totals 15 residues. V was pared by 4 bases and J by 1 base, with 13 bases between. CDR3 DNA: TGCGCCAGCAGCCTAAATAGGCCAGCGAACACTGAAGCTTTCTTT. It encodes CASSLNRPANTEAFF.

In its sample, this clonotype was seen many times. The V call is TRBV9, the J call TRBJ2-5; TRBD1 matches 8 bases. V was pared by 2 bases and J by 4 bases, with 13 bases of the junction left unmatched. CDR1 is SGDLS, CDR2 YYNGEE, per germline. The CDR3 extends over 17 amino acids. The CDR3 DNA sequence: TGTGCCAGCAGCGTGGTAGGCGGACAGGGCCCCTTAGAGACCCAGTACTTC. This encodes CASSVVGGQGPLETQYF.

This clonotype showed up many times. This sequence joins TRBV18 and TRBJ2-3, with D perhaps matching TRBD1 or TRBD2 (5 bases each). The V and J ends lost 3 bases and 2 bases respectively, with 12 bases between them. Looked up from germline, CDR1 is KGHSH and CDR2 is LQKENI. This CDR3 region has 15 residues. The CDR3 reads CASSPVGVITDTQYF. The CDR3 DNA sequence: TGTGCCAGCTCACCCGTGGGGGTCATCACAGATACGCAGTATTTT.

This clonotype was observed many times. The rearrangement joins TRBV20-1 to TRBJ2-5, with 14 bases aligning to TRBD2. The V and J ends lost 4 bases and 6 bases, in that order; junction bases with no gene match: 10. The CDR3 is made up of 16 amino acids. Germline V gene data show CDR1 as DFQATT and CDR2 as SNEGSKA (reference sequence). CDR3 residues: CSAMMGTSGRRKTQYF. CDR3 nucleotide sequence: TGCAGTGCTATGATGGGGACTAGCGGGAGACGCAAGACCCAGTACTTC.

The sample holds many counts of this clonotype. This rearrangement joins TRBV13 to TRBJ1-1, with D perhaps TRBD1 (6 bases). Between the trimmed V and J ends, which lost 5 bases and 1 base, there was a span of 14 bases. The CDR3 is 15 amino acids. The germline CDR1 and CDR2 sequences are PRHDT and FYEKMQ (reference sequence). The CDR3 reads CASSQIYRENTEAFF. CDR3 bases: TGTGCCAGCAGCCAGATTTACAGGGAGAACACTGAAGCTTTCTTT.

Many counts were recorded for this clonotype. The CDR3, as DNA: TGTGCCACCAGCAGGTTATTCGACAGGGTAGGAGATACGCAGTATTTT. This encodes CATSRLFDRVGDTQYF. This chain uses TRBV15 with TRBJ2-3, with TRBD1 matching 7 bases. The CDR3 covers 16 residues. Germline-derived CDR1 and CDR2 are LNHNV and YYDKDF (reference sequence). Losses at the gene ends were 3 bases for V and 5 bases for J; bases not matched to a gene: 11.

In this sample, this clonotype turned up many times. This chain connects TRBV3-1 to TRBJ1-3; D is undetermined. V was shortened by 5 bases and J by 0 bases, with 8 bases between the two germline ends. There are 14 residues in the CDR3. Per germline, CDR1 LGHDT and CDR2 YNNKEL (reference sequence). The CDR3 sequence: CASSWADSGNTIYF. In DNA form, the CDR3 reads TGTGCCAGCAGCTGGGCAGACTCTGGAAACACCATATATTTT.

This clonotype was seen repeatedly, ten times or more. The genes are TRBV6-5 and TRBJ2-5; TRBD2 matches 7 bases. The CDR3 length is 16 residues. With 0 bases clipped from V and 2 bases from J, the junction kept 6 bases outside the gene matches. Germline lookup yields CDR1 MNHEY and CDR2 SVGAGI. This CDR3 is CASSYSTGRGQETQYF. The CDR3 DNA sequence: TGTGCCAGCAGTTACTCGACGGGGCGGGGGCAAGAGACCCAGTACTTC.

This clonotype was observed many times. The chain combines TRBV5-1 with TRBJ1-1, with 7 nucleotides matching TRBD1. V lost 4 bases, J lost 3 bases, and 6 bases stayed unmatched. Germline-derived CDR1 and CDR2 are SGHRS and YFSETQ. The CDR3 runs to 14 residues. The DNA of the CDR3 is TGCGCCAGCAGCCAACTCACAGGGGACACTGAAGCTTTCTTT. Protein product: CASSQLTGDTEAFF.

This clonotype has ten or more counts. The CDR3 nucleotides read TGCGCCAGCAGCCCGACTAGCGGGAACTCCTACAATGAGCAGTTCTTC. Its translation is CASSPTSGNSYNEQFF. V is TRBV5-1 and J is TRBJ2-1; 11 bases are shared with TRBD2. Germline values: CDR1 SGHRS, CDR2 YFSETQ. The junction had 3 bases not matched to a gene; V was cut back by 4 bases and J by 0 bases. The CDR3 has 16 amino acids.

This clonotype was detected many times. The CDR3 region is CASSSRAGGADTQYF. The CDR3 bases are TGTGCCAGCAGCTCTAGAGCGGGAGGGGCAGATACGCAGTATTTT. The chain joins TRBV7-2 to TRBJ2-3, with TRBD2 matching over 10 bases. The CDR3 length is 15 residues. V was clipped by 4 bases and J by 4 bases; unmatched bases: 5. Germline V gene lookup returns CDR1 SGHTA and CDR2 FQGNSA. The whole variable domain, remainder taken from reference TRBV7-2 and TRBJ2-3, is GAGVSQSPSNKVTEKGKDVELRCDPISGHTALYWYRQSLGQGLEFLIYFQGNSAPDKSGLPSDRFSAERTGGSVSTLTIQRTQQEDSAVYLCASSSRAGGADTQYFGPGTRLTVL.

In this sample, this clonotype turned up many times. The chain links TRBV5-1 to TRBJ1-1; possibly TRBD1 for D (5 bases). V lost 6 bases and J 7 bases, leaving 19 bases between the germline ends. Germline values: CDR1 SGHRS, CDR2 YFSETQ. This CDR3 region has 14 residues. For the CDR3, the DNA is TGCGCCAGCACTCCAGCGGGAGGGGCTAATGAAGCTTTCTTT. The encoded protein is CASTPAGGANEAFF.

This rearrangement joins TRBV11-2 to TRBJ1-2; a possible D gene is TRBD1 (5 bases). In germline, CDR1 is SGHAT, CDR2 FQNNGV. The CDR3 is made up of 13 amino acids. The V end was cut by 5 bases, the J end by 4 bases, with 11 bases between. The CDR3 nucleotides are TGTGCCAGCAGCGCCGACAGAACCTATGGCTACACCTTC. It yields the protein CASSADRTYGYTF.

This clonotype was recorded at least ten times. The chain couples TRBV7-9 to TRBJ2-5; 10 bases line up with TRBD1. Trimming removed 0 bases from V and 1 base from J; junction bases left unmatched: 2. CDR3 length: 16 amino acids. The germline gives CDR1 SEHNR, CDR2 FQNEAQ (reference sequence). The CDR3 DNA reads as TGTGCCAGCAGCTTAGCTGGGACAGGGGCCCAAGAGACCCAGTACTTC. It specifies CASSLAGTGAQETQYF.

This clonotype was seen repeatedly, ten times or more. The rearrangement links TRBV4-1 to TRBJ2-2; the D gene is possibly TRBD1 (6 bases). Trimming stripped 4 bases from V and 7 bases from J, with 22 bases between. Germline V gene sequence: CDR1 MGHRA, CDR2 YSYEKL. The CDR3 is 17 residues long. The CDR3 nucleotides are TGCGCCAGCAGCCGTTCACAGGGTTTCGCGATTCTCGGGGAGCTGTTTTTT. Translating gives CASSRSQGFAILGELFF.

This clonotype was seen ten or more times. The chain links TRBV5-1 to TRBJ1-2, with D unresolved. Between the trimmed V and J ends, which lost 5 bases and 8 bases, there was a span of 22 bases. This CDR3 comprises 15 residues. Looked up from germline, CDR1 is SGHRS and CDR2 is YFSETQ. The CDR3: CASRNVIGKSMGYTF. The DNA of the CDR3 is TGCGCCAGCAGGAACGTAATAGGAAAATCTATGGGCTACACCTTC.

This clonotype came up many times. The V call is TRBV19, the J call TRBJ2-1, with unresolved D. CDR1 and CDR2 (germline): LNHDA, SQIVND (reference sequence). Trimming cost V 3 bases and J 0 bases, with 9 bases left between them. CDR3 size: 15 residues. The CDR3 sequence: CASSMTFSSYNEQFF. The CDR3 DNA reads TGTGCCAGTAGTATGACTTTTAGCTCCTACAATGAGCAGTTCTTC. Filled out from reference TRBV19 and TRBJ2-1, the complete variable domain reads DGGITQSPKYLFRKEGQNVTLSCEQNLNHDAMYWYRQDPGQGLRLIYYSQIVNDFQKGDIAEGYSVSREKKESFPLTVTSAQKNPTAFYLCASSMTFSSYNEQFFGPGTRLTVL.

This clonotype was counted ten times or more. This chain connects TRBV2 to TRBJ2-1; D might be TRBD1 (5 bases). V was trimmed by 6 bases and J by 9 bases, leaving 9 bases between them. This CDR3 spans 11 amino acids. Germline V CDR1 and CDR2: SNHLY, FYNNEI. CDR3 sequence: CASRSTAEQFF. In DNA, the CDR3 is TGTGCCAGCAGGTCGACAGCTGAGCAGTTCTTC. The full variable domain, its missing parts supplied by reference TRBV2 and TRBJ2-1, is EPEVTQTPSHQVTQMGQEVILRCVPISNHLYFYWYRQILGQKVEFLVSFYNNEISEKSEIFDDQFSVERPDGSNFTLKIRSTKLEDSAMYFCASRSTAEQFFGPGTRLTVL.

The rearrangement uses TRBV5-4 and TRBJ1-1, with 7 bases fitting TRBD1. There are 15 residues in the CDR3. V lost 0 bases to trimming and J lost 3 bases; unmatched junction nucleotides: 5. Germline CDR1 SGHNT, CDR2 YYREEE (reference sequence). CDR3 DNA sequence: TGTGCCAGCAGCTTGGAAGCAGGGGGGGACACTGAAGCTTTCTTT. Translating it yields CASSLEAGGDTEAFF.

In this sample, this clonotype turned up many times. The chain has TRBV5-1 and TRBJ1-6; 8 positions match TRBD1. The CDR3 runs to 14 residues. V dropped 4 bases and J dropped 6; count of bases not matched to a gene: 3. CDR1 is SGHRS and CDR2 is YFSETQ in the germline V gene. CDR3 nucleotides: TGCGCCAGCAGCAAGGGACAGGTTAATTCACCCCTCCACTTT. The encoded protein is CASSKGQVNSPLHF.

The chain is built from TRBV14 and TRBJ2-7; TRBD1 aligns across 7 bases. V shed 4 bases and J 4 bases; nucleotides not matched to a gene: 10. CDR1 and CDR2 from the germline V gene are SGHDN and FVKESK. This CDR3 is 15 amino acids long. CDR3 in amino acids: CASSLRQGRSYEQYF. The CDR3 DNA reads TGTGCCAGCAGCCTAAGACAGGGTAGAAGTTACGAGCAGTACTTC.

This clonotype was seen ten or more times. V and J are TRBV5-1 and TRBJ1-1, with 9 bases fitting TRBD1. The CDR3 loop spans 16 amino acids. Germline V lookup: CDR1 SGHRS, CDR2 YFSETQ. After removal of 3 bases from V and 0 bases from J, the junction contained 6 bases not matched to a gene. CDR3 coding DNA: TGCGCCAGCAGCTCGGGACAGGGACCCATGAACACTGAAGCTTTCTTT. Protein sequence: CASSSGQGPMNTEAFF. Full variable domain (missing parts from reference TRBV5-1 and TRBJ1-1): KAGVTQTPRYLIKTRGQQVTLSCSPISGHRSVSWYQQTPGQGLQFLFEYFSETQRNKGNFPGRFSGRQFSNSRSEMNVSTLELGDSALYLCASSSGQGPMNTEAFFGQGTRLTVV.

This clonotype was found many times. V and J are TRBV20-1 and TRBJ2-1, with a possible D match to TRBD1 (5 bases). V was cut by 6 bases and J by 7 bases, with 19 bases left in between. Germline V CDR1 and CDR2: DFQATT, SNEGSKA (reference sequence). The CDR3 contains 14 residues. The CDR3, as DNA: TGCAGTGCCCAGGGAAGGGGCCCCCCGAATGAGCAGTTCTTC. Protein product: CSAQGRGPPNEQFF.

Many counts were recorded for this clonotype. The chain links TRBV10-3 to TRBJ2-2, with 7 bases fitting TRBD2. Per germline, CDR1 ENHRY and CDR2 SYGVKD. There are 14 residues in the CDR3. V trimming: 7 bases; J trimming: 5 bases; junction bases outside the gene matches: 7. The CDR3 spells CAITNSRETGELFF. CDR3 nucleotide sequence: TGTGCCATCACGAATTCGCGGGAGACCGGGGAGCTGTTTTTT.

This clonotype was detected ten times or more. V is TRBV25-1 and J is TRBJ2-5, with 9 positions matching TRBD1. V trimming: 10 bases; J trimming: 5 bases; junction bases outside the gene matches: 11. CDR3 length: 14 residues. In germline, CDR1 is MGHDK, CDR2 SYGVNS. The CDR3 region has the DNA TGTGCCACCGGGACAGGGCCGGGGGGTGAGACCCAGTACTTC. Translated: CATGTGPGGETQYF.

This clonotype occurred many times. This chain uses TRBV27 with TRBJ1-5, with D hard to call. There are 13 residues in the CDR3. From germline, CDR1 is MNHEY and CDR2 SMNVEV (reference sequence). V shed 4 bases and J shed 7 bases, with 11 bases lying between them. The CDR3 is CASSSLPGQPQHF. The DNA for the CDR3 is TGTGCCAGCAGTTCCCTGCCTGGGCAGCCCCAGCATTTT.